This TCR beta chain was identified during a study of OX40 agonist ivuxolimab in advanced cancers. Overall study: Three patients had partial responses: one hepatocellular carcinoma, two cutaneous melanoma.

The investigators sampled blood at baseline, at cycle 4 day 1, and at cycle 7 day 1. The CDR3 runs 15 residues. Germline V lookup: CDR1 SGDLS, CDR2 YYNGEE. J gave up 7 bases and V 6 bases, and 5 bases lay outside the gene matches. On this clone itself: Its antigen is unidentified.

Libraries were prepared by immunoSEQ multiplex PCR; TCRdb keeps only in-frame clonotypes and omits some of them. This sample carries approximately 46,000 clones, roughly three quarters of them seen once, and the ten largest clones take roughly 3.9%. Study-wide findings and caveats: On average, a greater number of expanded clones characterised CD8+ T cells relative to CD4+. Both blood CD4+ and CD8+ T cells showed clonal growth by week 6 at 0.1 to 3.0 mg/kg.

The chain carries TRBV9 and TRBJ2-1; 15 bases line up with TRBD2. Sample: CD4+ or CD8+ T cells sorted from blood, taken in a trial of the OX40 agonist ivuxolimab. This TCR derives from an adult with an advanced solid tumor such as melanoma, head and neck, liver or kidney cancer. For the CDR3, the DNA is TGTGCCAGCACTTCGGGACTAGCGGGAGGAAATGAGCAGTTCTTC. Residues: CASTSGLAGGNEQFF.